Listed below are T cell receptor beta chains from one sample, sequenced in a study of Graves' ophthalmopathy and Graves' hyperthyroidism. In TCRdb, the multiplex PCR reads were re-called with MiXCR into one record per CDR3 protein. Among under 350,000 distinct CDR3 sequences, 17% were seen once, and the ten largest hold roughly 12%. Sequences were obtained from peripheral blood. The receptors stem from an adult man with Graves' ophthalmopathy. CDR3s include the opening cysteine and the closing phenylalanine or tryptophan. A D gene is named only where the DNA matches it firmly. Where a row states a size, it is once, few, many or the class of an expanded clone; other rows omit it.

J gene	D gene	clone size	V gene	CDR3 DNA	CDR3 protein
TRBJ1-1	TRBD1	many	TRBV7-9	TGTGCCAGCAGCTTACAGCAGGGGGACACTGAAGCTTTCTTT	CASSLQQGDTEAFF
TRBJ2-1	TRBD2	many	TRBV6-4	TGTGCCAGCAGTGGGGATGGGACTAGCGGAAGGCTGTTCTTC	CASSGDGTSGRLFF
TRBJ1-2	NA	once	TRBV5-1	TGCGCCAGCAGCCAAAAGACAGGAGAGAACTATGGCTACACCTTC	CASSQKTGENYGYTF
TRBJ1-2	NA	many	TRBV28	TGTGCCAGCCGATCGGGGCAGACTAACTATGGCTACACCTTC	CASRSGQTNYGYTF
TRBJ2-3	TRBD2	NA	TRBV18	TGTGCCAGCTCACCCGGGACTAGCGGGAGTTTAGATACGCAGTATTTT	CASSPGTSGSLDTQYF
TRBJ1-5	NA	NA	TRBV6-1	TGTGCCAGCAGTGAATTGAGCAATCAGGGCAATCAGCCCCAGCATTTT	CASSELSNQGNQPQHF
TRBJ1-3	NA	many	TRBV6-2/TRBV6-3	TGTGCCAGCAGTTTCGGACACAACTCTGGAAACACCATATATTTT	CASSFGHNSGNTIYF
TRBJ2-7	TRBD2	few	TRBV6-2/TRBV6-3	TGTGCCAGCACCACTAGCGGGAGAAACGAGCAGTACTTC	CASTTSGRNEQYF
TRBJ1-2	TRBD1	many	TRBV4-1	TGCGCCAGCAGCCAAGATTGGGACAGAGCCTATGGCTACACCTTC	CASSQDWDRAYGYTF
TRBJ2-5	NA	many	TRBV15	TGTGCCACCAGCAGAGATACCGGCTATGCGGAGACCCAGTACTTC	CATSRDTGYAETQYF
TRBJ1-1	TRBD1	many	TRBV6-2/TRBV6-3	TGTGCCAGCAGTTTCAAGGGACAGGGGGCCACTGAAGCTTTCTTT	CASSFKGQGATEAFF
TRBJ1-2	NA	many	TRBV11-2	TGTGCCAGCAGCTTAGGATTCGGAAGCGGCTACACCTTC	CASSLGFGSGYTF
TRBJ2-2	NA	many	TRBV14	TGTGCCAGCAGCCAAGGAGGGTACACCGGGGAGCTGTTTTTT	CASSQGGYTGELFF